This TCR beta chain is from a study of Ad26.COV2.S vaccination and SARS-CoV-2 variants. The assay was immunoSEQ multiplex PCR, and TCRdb's table has in-frame clones only and misses some. The data contain around 300,000 clones, 88% of them singletons. The CDR3 spans 16 residues. Trimming cost V 1 base and J 2 bases, with 11 bases left between them. Looked up from germline, CDR1 is LNHDA and CDR2 is SQIVND (reference sequence). The treatment was: around 19 received Ad26.COV2.S at low or high dose, single or two shots; several received placebo; per-sample allocation not given. After the first vaccine or placebo injection, samples were drawn on day 63.

This TCR derives from a person between 18 and 65 years old who received the Ad26.COV2.S COVID-19 vaccine or a placebo. This chain joins TRBV19 and TRBJ2-2, with D unresolved. Sample: peripheral blood, taken in a trial of Ad26.COV2.S vaccine versus placebo. The CDR3 protein is CASSIGSQVNTGELFF. DNA of the CDR3: TGTGCCAGTAGTATAGGGTCGCAGGTAAACACCGGGGAGCTGTTTTTT.